The next 25 T cell receptor beta chains were all read from a single sample in a study of T-cell memory formation after mild COVID-19. TCRdb analysed the 5' RACE reads with MiXCR anew, one entry per CDR3 protein. The sample yields tens of thousands of distinct CDR3 sequences, about 15% seen once. Sequenced sample: PBMCs or a T cell subset sorted from them (not recorded which). The receptors were gathered from an adult woman who had mild COVID-19 (a few samples of this study predate the infection). Cell type and time point are not known.

The table lists this clonotype with many counts. The chain carries TRBV20-1 and TRBJ1-1; weak D call: TRBD1 (5 bases). This CDR3 has 12 amino acids. Trimming removed 7 bases from V and 3 bases from J, with 12 bases in between. CDR1 is DFQATT, CDR2 SNEGSKA, per germline (reference sequence). CDR3 in DNA: TGCAGTGTTAGTCTAGGGGACACTGAAGCTTTCTTT. It encodes CSVSLGDTEAFF.

This clonotype has just a few counts. The chain joins TRBV4-1 to TRBJ2-1; D unresolved. V lost 4 bases, J lost 8 bases, and 21 bases lay in between. CDR3 size: 16 residues. Germline CDR1 reads MGHRA; CDR2 reads YSYEKL. The CDR3 protein is CASSPQPGWARHEQFF. For the CDR3, the DNA is TGCGCCAGCAGCCCTCAGCCCGGCTGGGCGCGCCATGAGCAGTTCTTC.

This clonotype was seen a few times. CDR3 DNA: TGTGCCAGCAGCCCCCGTGAGCGGGGGGGCCGAGTATCGCAGTATTTT. Its protein product is CASSPRERGGRVSQYF. The rearrangement joins TRBV9 to TRBJ2-3, with 10 bases matching TRBD2. The V and J ends lost 4 bases and 10 bases, in that order; junction bases with no gene match: 15. The germline CDR1 and CDR2 sequences are SGDLS and YYNGEE. The CDR3 has 16 residues.

The V gene is TRBV27, the J gene TRBJ2-7; D possibly corresponds to TRBD2 (7 bases). This CDR3 has 14 residues. Germline V gives CDR1 MNHEY, CDR2 SMNVEV (reference sequence). Trimming pared 6 bases from V and 5 bases from J, leaving 17 bases between. CDR3 in amino acids: CASRSLGGAHEQYF. In DNA form, the CDR3 reads TGTGCCAGCAGGTCCCTTGGGGGGGCCCACGAGCAGTACTTC.

V and J are TRBV7-6 and TRBJ2-2; D perhaps matches TRBD1 (5 bases). Germline V lookup: CDR1 SGHVS, CDR2 FNYEAQ. V gave up 7 bases and J gave up 3 bases, with 18 bases separating them. The CDR3 spans 16 residues. CDR3 sequence (DNA): TGTGCCAGCACCTCCAGTTCAGGGTCTTACACCGGGGAGCTGTTTTTT. It encodes CASTSSSGSYTGELFF.

The table lists this clonotype with a few counts. The V call is TRBV9, the J call TRBJ1-2; weak D call: TRBD1 (5 bases). CDR1 is SGDLS, CDR2 YYNGEE, per germline. V lost 0 bases and J 0 bases, leaving 9 bases between the germline ends. This CDR3 contains 15 residues. In nucleotides, the CDR3 is TGTGCCAGCAGCGTAGTTGGACACCCTAACTATGGCTACACCTTC. This encodes CASSVVGHPNYGYTF.

This clonotype was recorded a few times. The chain uses TRBV5-1 and TRBJ2-3; D is ambiguous. Trimming pared 0 bases from V and 0 bases from J, leaving 11 bases between. This CDR3 region has 16 residues. Germline values: CDR1 SGHRS, CDR2 YFSETQ. This CDR3 is CASSLEERPSTDTQYF. CDR3 sequence (DNA): TGCGCCAGCAGCTTGGAGGAGCGTCCTAGCACAGATACGCAGTATTTT.

For the CDR3, the DNA is TGTGCCAGCAGCTTCGGCCAGGGGATCAATCAGCCCCAGCATTTT. This codes for CASSFGQGINQPQHF. This chain joins TRBV5-6 and TRBJ1-5; a weak D match, TRBD1 (6 bases). Germline V gene data show CDR1 as SGHDT and CDR2 as YYEEEE. The CDR3 has 15 amino acids. Trimming cost V 2 bases and J 3 bases, with 12 bases left between them.

This clonotype has a count of ten or more. This sequence joins TRBV4-1 and TRBJ2-7; tentatively, D is TRBD1 (6 bases). Germline assignment: CDR1 MGHRA and CDR2 YSYEKL. V shed 4 bases and J shed 3 bases, with 19 bases lying between them. The CDR3 has 16 amino acids. The chain's CDR3 is CASSLKEGRDIYEQYF. In DNA form, the CDR3 reads TGCGCCAGCAGCCTAAAAGAGGGCCGGGACATCTACGAGCAGTACTTC.

The CDR3 loop reads CASRGLVKQDTQYF. The CDR3 coding sequence is TGTGCCAGCAGGGGACTCGTCAAGCAAGATACGCAGTATTTT. The chain is built from TRBV2 and TRBJ2-3, with D possibly TRBD2 on 6 matching bases. The germline V and J ends were trimmed by 6 bases and 5 bases, with 15 bases remaining between them. Per the germline V gene, CDR1 is SNHLY and CDR2 is FYNNEI. The length of the CDR3 is 14 residues.

There are a few counts of this clonotype. The chain uses TRBV29-1 and TRBJ2-7, with TRBD2 matching over 8 bases. Germline CDR1 SQVTM, CDR2 ANQGSEA. The CDR3 extends over 14 amino acids. With V trimmed by 2 bases and J by 6 bases, 9 bases remained unmatched. In nucleotides, the CDR3 is TGCAGCGTTGAATGGGCGGGAGGAAGCCTCGAGCAGTACTTC. This sequence encodes CSVEWAGGSLEQYF.

The table lists this clonotype with a few counts. V usage is TRBV29-1 and J usage is TRBJ2-1; D might be TRBD2 (6 bases). V dropped 8 bases and J dropped 9 bases, with 14 bases sitting between them. The germline CDR1 and CDR2 sequences are SQVTM and ANQGSEA. This CDR3 spans 11 amino acids. The CDR3 coding sequence is TGCAGCCTCGGACTATCTGGTGAGCAGTTCTTC. Amino acids: CSLGLSGEQFF.

This clonotype showed up just a few times. The V gene is TRBV7-9, the J gene TRBJ2-1, with 10 bases lining up with TRBD2. Germline V gene sequence: CDR1 SEHNR, CDR2 FQNEAQ (reference sequence). With V trimmed by 5 bases and J by 7 bases, 8 bases remained unmatched. This CDR3 comprises 15 residues. Here the CDR3 DNA reads TGTGCCAGCAGCCGAAGCGGGAGGGCCTTAAATGAGCAGTTCTTC. This encodes CASSRSGRALNEQFF. Using reference TRBV7-9 and TRBJ2-1 for the parts outside the CDR3, the full variable domain is DTGVSQNPRHKITKRGQNVTFRCDPISEHNRLYWYRQTLGQGPEFLTYFQNEAQLEKSRLLSDRFSAERPKGSFSTLEIQRTEQGDSAMYLCASSRSGRALNEQFFGPGTRLTVL.

The V gene is TRBV3-1, the J gene TRBJ1-4; 9 bases agree with TRBD1. V trimming: 4 bases; J trimming: 6 bases; junction bases outside the gene matches: 6. Germline V CDR1 and CDR2: LGHDT, YNNKEL (reference sequence). The CDR3 totals 15 residues. CDR3 loop: CASSPTGGTDEKLFF. CDR3 coding DNA: TGTGCCAGCAGCCCAACAGGGGGCACAGATGAAAAACTGTTTTTT.

There are a few counts of this clonotype. This chain joins TRBV6-5 and TRBJ2-7, with D possibly being TRBD1 (6 bases). The V end lost 6 bases, the J end lost 7 bases, and 19 bases lay between the germline ends. From germline, CDR1 is MNHEY and CDR2 SVGAGI. The CDR3 consists of 14 residues. This CDR3 reads CASSPHGTSLEQYF. CDR3 coding DNA: TGTGCCAGCAGCCCCCATGGGACATCTCTAGAGCAGTACTTC.

V usage is TRBV25-1 and J usage is TRBJ2-5; 15 bases align to TRBD2. The CDR3 extends over 16 amino acids. CDR1 MGHDK and CDR2 SYGVNS come from the germline V gene. The V segment lost 8 bases and the J segment 6 bases; nucleotides outside the gene matches: 10. This CDR3 reads CASHPPGTSGRKTQYF. The CDR3 DNA is TGTGCCAGCCACCCCCCTGGGACTAGCGGGAGGAAGACCCAGTACTTC. Looking up the rest from reference TRBV25-1 and TRBJ2-5 gives the full variable domain: EADIYQTPRYLVIGTGKKITLECSQTMGHDKMYWYQQDPGMELHLIHYSYGVNSTEKGDLSSESTVSRIRTEHFPLTLESARPSHTSQYLCASHPPGTSGRKTQYFGPGTRLLVL.

The sample holds many counts of this clonotype. V is TRBV27 and J is TRBJ2-3; D is possibly TRBD2 (5 bases). This CDR3 comprises 14 residues. CDR1 MNHEY and CDR2 SMNVEV come from the germline V gene (reference sequence). The V gene lost 7 bases and the J gene lost 6 bases, with 17 bases spanning the gap. The CDR3 DNA follows: TGTGCCAGCAAGGGAGTTTGGTCGCTGGATACGCAGTATTTT. This encodes CASKGVWSLDTQYF.

This chain uses TRBV9 with TRBJ2-1, with TRBD2 matching 10 bases. CDR1 is SGDLS and CDR2 is YYNGEE in the germline V gene. The CDR3 contains 15 residues. The V segment lost 3 bases and the J segment 4 bases; nucleotides outside the gene matches: 4. This CDR3 reads CASSAGTSAYNEQFF. CDR3 sequence (DNA): TGTGCCAGCAGCGCCGGGACTAGCGCATACAATGAGCAGTTCTTC.

This chain joins TRBV6-1 and TRBJ2-7; no clear D gene. Germline CDR1 is MNHNS and CDR2 is SASEGT. Trimming removed 2 bases from V and 2 bases from J, with 10 bases in between. This CDR3 spans 14 amino acids. The CDR3 DNA follows: TGTGCCAGCAGTGAAAGGCAGAGTCCCTACGAGCAGTACTTC. It codes for CASSERQSPYEQYF.

The sample holds a few counts of this clonotype. This chain uses TRBV12-3 or TRBV12-4 with TRBJ2-5, with 10 bases lining up with TRBD2. V lost 6 bases, J lost 5 bases, and 12 bases stayed unmatched. The CDR3 runs 16 residues. The CDR3 reads CASSSWVAGGGETQYF. In nucleotides, the CDR3 is TGTGCCAGCAGCTCCTGGGTAGCGGGGGGAGGGGAGACCCAGTACTTC.

CDR3 bases: TGTGCCAGCAGTTTACCAGTCGGTCAGCCCCAGCATTTT. Translating it yields CASSLPVGQPQHF. The J gene is TRBJ1-5, the V gene TRBV12-3 or TRBV12-4; no clear D. This CDR3 has 13 amino acids. The V and J ends lost 2 bases and 6 bases respectively, with 8 bases between them.

This clonotype was seen more than once but under ten times. The chain joins TRBV9 to TRBJ2-3; TRBD2 agrees at 7 bases. The CDR3 totals 16 residues. Germline lookup yields CDR1 SGDLS and CDR2 YYNGEE. V gave up 4 bases and J gave up 4 bases; unmatched junction bases: 12. Here the CDR3 reads CASSLGVAGESDTQYF. The DNA for the CDR3 is TGTGCCAGCAGCCTTGGCGTGGCGGGAGAATCAGATACGCAGTATTTT.

This clonotype was detected a few times. The chain has TRBV20-1 and TRBJ2-1; D not resolved. This CDR3 contains 12 residues. Germline CDR1 and CDR2: DFQATT and SNEGSKA (reference sequence). V was shortened by 3 bases and J by 2 bases, with 5 bases between the two germline ends. The CDR3: CSASPAYNEQFF. In DNA, the CDR3 is TGCAGTGCTAGTCCAGCCTACAATGAGCAGTTCTTC.

This sequence joins TRBV11-3 and TRBJ2-3; a possible D gene is TRBD1 (6 bases). Germline CDR1 and CDR2: SGHNT and YENEEA. V was pared by 0 bases and J by 2 bases, with 15 bases between. The CDR3 spans 17 residues. CDR3 sequence: CASSLDAGDTYTDTQYF. The CDR3 DNA sequence: TGTGCCAGCAGCTTAGATGCAGGGGATACTTACACAGATACGCAGTATTTT.

The rearrangement links TRBV13 to TRBJ1-1; D is uncertain. Trimming removed 6 bases at V and 4 bases at J, with 9 bases between. CDR1 and CDR2 from the germline V gene are PRHDT and FYEKMQ (reference sequence). The CDR3 is 12 amino acids. CDR3 region: CASSKAFTEAFF. DNA for the CDR3: TGTGCCAGCAGTAAGGCGTTCACTGAAGCTTTCTTT.